A single sample is the source of the 25 T cell receptor beta chains below, sequenced in a study of cytomegalovirus exposure and HLA in healthy donors. PCR used 60 Vbeta primers and 13 Jbeta primers. Only in-frame clones appear in the TCRdb table, and some are missing; sequencing was by immunoSEQ multiplex PCR. The sample holds around 100,000 clones, 50% to 80% seen once. Source material: PBMCs. The receptor set was obtained from a man aged 30-40 years in good health and CMV-seronegative.

This rearrangement joins TRBV7-6 to TRBJ2-7; 11 bases match TRBD1. The CDR3 extends over 14 amino acids. Losses at the gene ends were 4 bases for V and 3 bases for J; bases not matched to a gene: 2. Germline lookup yields CDR1 SGHVS and CDR2 FNYEAQ. CDR3 in DNA: TGTGCCAGCAGCTCCGGGACAGGGGGCTACGAGCAGTACTTC. This encodes CASSSGTGGYEQYF. The full variable domain, rest sourced from reference TRBV7-6 and TRBJ2-7, is GAGVSQSPRYKVTKRGQDVALRCDPISGHVSLYWYRQALGQGPEFLTYFNYEAQQDKSGLPNDRFSAERPEGSISTLTIQRTEQRDSAMYRCASSSGTGGYEQYFGPGTRLTVT.

Only a few counts were recorded for this clone. The chain links TRBV5-5 to TRBJ2-7; perhaps TRBD1 as D (5 bases). With 0 bases removed from V and 5 bases from J, the gap between germline ends came to 12 bases. Germline CDR1 SGHKS, CDR2 YYEKEE (reference sequence). The CDR3 is made up of 14 amino acids. The CDR3 protein is CASSLGQTLHEQYF. Here the CDR3 DNA reads TGTGCCAGCAGCTTGGGACAGACGCTCCACGAGCAGTACTTC. Supplemented by reference TRBV5-5 and TRBJ2-7, the full variable domain reads DAGVTQSPTHLIKTRGQQVTLRCSPISGHKSVSWYQQVLGQGPQFIFQYYEKEERGRGNFPDRFSARQFPNYSSELNVNALLLGDSALYLCASSLGQTLHEQYFGPGTRLTVT.

The V gene is TRBV5-5, the J gene TRBJ1-3; the match to TRBD1 covers 7 bases. V lost 3 bases, J lost 0 bases, and 12 bases stayed unmatched. The CDR3 has 18 amino acids. Germline V CDR1 and CDR2: SGHKS, YYEKEE (reference sequence). Written as DNA, the CDR3 is TGTGCCAGCAGCTCGCTGCCGGACAGGTCTCGCTCTGGAAACACCATATATTTT. It encodes CASSSLPDRSRSGNTIYF.

The DNA of the CDR3 is TGCGCCAGCAGCCGACTAGCTGGCACAGATACGCAGTATTTT. This sequence encodes CASSRLAGTDTQYF. This chain connects TRBV5-1 to TRBJ2-3; 7 bases align to TRBD2. CDR3 length: 14 residues. Germline values: CDR1 SGHRS, CDR2 YFSETQ. V lost 4 bases, J lost 1 base, and 3 bases stayed unmatched.

In regard to this clone: The sample has other DNA sequences that encode this CDR3 too. V usage is TRBV28 and J usage is TRBJ2-7; 10 bases agree with TRBD1. Germline V lookup: CDR1 MDHEN, CDR2 SYDVKM. The CDR3 covers 14 residues. Losses at the gene ends were 6 bases for V and 2 bases for J; bases not matched to a gene: 4. As DNA, the CDR3 is TGTGCCAGCAGCCCGGGACAGGGGCCCTACGAGCAGTACTTC. This sequence encodes CASSPGQGPYEQYF.

The gene calls are TRBV11-2 and TRBJ2-4, with D perhaps TRBD1 (6 bases). Germline lookup yields CDR1 SGHAT and CDR2 FQNNGV. The length of the CDR3 is 16 residues. V was trimmed by 3 bases and J by 1 base, leaving 13 bases between them. The CDR3 spells CASSFWGQGAKNIQYF. The DNA for the CDR3 is TGTGCCAGCAGCTTCTGGGGACAAGGGGCCAAAAACATTCAGTACTTC.

The chain couples TRBV19 to TRBJ1-2, with TRBD1 identical over 7 bases. V was pared by 5 bases and J by 1 base, with 4 bases of the junction left unmatched. Per germline, CDR1 LNHDA and CDR2 SQIVND (reference sequence). This CDR3 comprises 14 residues. In nucleotides, the CDR3 is TGTGCCAGTAGTGTACAGGGGATTAACTATGGCTACACCTTC. It codes for CASSVQGINYGYTF.

The J gene is TRBJ2-3, the V gene TRBV28; 9 bases align to TRBD1. The germline gives CDR1 MDHEN, CDR2 SYDVKM. After removal of 5 bases from V and 1 base from J, the junction contained 16 bases not matched to a gene. The CDR3 loop spans 19 amino acids. The CDR3 DNA reads TGTGCCAGCAGTCCCGGGACAGGGCTACCCGTTCCTGGCACAGATACGCAGTATTTT. Translation gives CASSPGTGLPVPGTDTQYF.

As regards this clone: Other nucleotide sequences in the sample specify the same CDR3. The chain employs TRBV28 and TRBJ2-4, with 8 bases aligning to TRBD1. Trimming took 5 bases from V and 6 from J; bases not matched to a gene: 6. The CDR3 consists of 14 residues. The germline V gene has CDR1 MDHEN and CDR2 SYDVKM. CDR3 in amino acids: CASSTGGTVNIQYF. CDR3 coding DNA: TGTGCCAGCAGTACAGGGGGGACGGTAAACATTCAGTACTTC.

The chain links TRBV5-6 to TRBJ1-2; no firm D call. Trimming took 4 bases from V and 0 from J, leaving 13 bases between them. Germline CDR1 reads SGHDT; CDR2 reads YYEEEE. This CDR3 contains 15 residues. The chain's CDR3 is CASSPPQRTNYGYTF. In DNA form, the CDR3 reads TGTGCCAGCAGCCCCCCCCAGCGAACTAACTATGGCTACACCTTC.

The rearrangement links TRBV7-8 to TRBJ2-2, with D maybe TRBD1 (5 bases). Germline-derived CDR1 and CDR2 are SGHVS and FQNEAQ. This CDR3 contains 15 residues. The germline V and J ends were trimmed by 7 bases and 4 bases, with 16 bases remaining between them. Here the CDR3 DNA reads TGTGCCAGCACCCCAAGGGGTTCGGCCACCGGGGAGCTGTTTTTT. This codes for CASTPRGSATGELFF.

The chain recombines TRBV19 with TRBJ1-4; unclear D gene. Per the germline V gene, CDR1 is LNHDA and CDR2 is SQIVND (reference sequence). V lost 2 bases, J lost 5 bases, and 6 bases lay in between. The CDR3 has 13 residues. The CDR3 DNA reads as TGTGCCAGTAGTATAAACGGGAATGAAAAACTGTTTTTT. It is translated as CASSINGNEKLFF.

The chain couples TRBV29-1 to TRBJ2-7; TRBD1 aligns across 12 bases. V lost 6 bases to trimming and J lost 5 bases; unmatched junction nucleotides: 8. Germline assignment: CDR1 SQVTM and CDR2 ANQGSEA. The CDR3 has 14 amino acids. This CDR3 reads CSVVTGTGGDEQYF. The CDR3 nucleotides read TGCAGCGTAGTTACCGGGACAGGGGGCGACGAGCAGTACTTC.

For this clone: In the same sample, other DNA sequences code for this CDR3. The chain carries TRBV14 and TRBJ2-1; TRBD1 matches at 8 bases. The length of the CDR3 is 15 residues. Trimming at V came to 4 bases and at J to 8 bases, leaving 10 bases not matched to a gene. Germline CDR1 is SGHDN and CDR2 is FVKESK. The CDR3 coding sequence is TGTGCCAGCAGCCTAAACAGGGGGTATGGCCATGAGCAGTTCTTC. Protein product: CASSLNRGYGHEQFF. The entire variable domain, with the rest obtained from reference TRBV14 and TRBJ2-1, is as follows: EAGVTQFPSHSVIEKGQTVTLRCDPISGHDNLYWYRRVMGKEIKFLLHFVKESKQDESGMPNNRFLAERTGGTYSTLKVQPAELEDSGVYFCASSLNRGYGHEQFFGPGTRLTVL.

The chain recombines TRBV28 with TRBJ2-4; 7 bases agree with TRBD2. CDR3 length: 16 amino acids. Germline values: CDR1 MDHEN, CDR2 SYDVKM. With V trimmed by 1 base and J by 0 bases, 3 bases remained unmatched. CDR3 nucleotide sequence: TGTGCCAGCAGTTTATTTGGGGGGGTAGCCAAAAACATTCAGTACTTC. This encodes CASSLFGGVAKNIQYF.

This clone turned up a few times. The chain recombines TRBV19 with TRBJ2-7, with D perhaps matching TRBD2 (5 bases). Germline loops: CDR1 LNHDA, CDR2 SQIVND (reference sequence). The CDR3 has 14 amino acids. V was pared by 4 bases and J by 7 bases, with 17 bases between. CDR3 coding DNA: TGTGCCAGTAGTACCCAGAGAGGGTCAAGGGAGCAGTACTTC. Amino acid sequence: CASSTQRGSREQYF.

V is TRBV19 and J is TRBJ2-7; 7 positions agree with TRBD1. V trimming: 5 bases; J trimming: 5 bases; junction bases outside the gene matches: 6. In germline, CDR1 is LNHDA, CDR2 SQIVND (reference sequence). The CDR3 consists of 13 residues. In nucleotides, the CDR3 is TGTGCCAGTAGTCAGACAGGGCCCAACGAGCAGTACTTC. Protein product: CASSQTGPNEQYF.

This sequence joins TRBV7-2 and TRBJ1-5; D perhaps matches TRBD1 (5 bases). V lost 6 bases to trimming and J lost 3 bases, with 12 bases between them. The CDR3 is 14 residues long. CDR1 is SGHTA, CDR2 FQGNSA, per germline. DNA for the CDR3: TGTGCCAGCAGTCCGGGACTTTACAATCAGCCCCAGCATTTT. It is translated as CASSPGLYNQPQHF.

V is TRBV7-2 and J is TRBJ2-5; the D gene is possibly TRBD1 (6 bases). V shed 4 bases and J shed 5 bases, with 14 bases lying between them. CDR1 and CDR2 from the germline V gene are SGHTA and FQGNSA. This CDR3 has 14 amino acids. CDR3 amino acids: CASSSPGQSETQYF. The CDR3 region has the DNA TGTGCCAGCAGCTCCCCGGGACAAAGTGAGACCCAGTACTTC.

This clone showed up just a few times. This chain uses TRBV5-1 with TRBJ2-5, with 8 bases identical to TRBD2. Per the germline V gene, CDR1 is SGHRS and CDR2 is YFSETQ. This CDR3 spans 16 amino acids. V lost 0 bases to trimming and J lost 0 bases; unmatched junction nucleotides: 4. For the CDR3, the DNA is TGCGCCAGCAGCTTGGCGGGCGGGGGGAACCAAGAGACCCAGTACTTC. Translated: CASSLAGGGNQETQYF. Drawing the rest from reference TRBV5-1 and TRBJ2-5, the complete variable domain is KAGVTQTPRYLIKTRGQQVTLSCSPISGHRSVSWYQQTPGQGLQFLFEYFSETQRNKGNFPGRFSGRQFSNSRSEMNVSTLELGDSALYLCASSLAGGGNQETQYFGPGTRLLVL.

The chain recombines TRBV15 with TRBJ2-3; 8 nucleotides align to TRBD1. Trimming cost V 4 bases and J 4 bases; bases outside gene matches: 7. Germline-derived CDR1 and CDR2 are LNHNV and YYDKDF (reference sequence). The CDR3 has 15 residues. The CDR3 protein is CATSNDRGPADTQYF. The CDR3 DNA reads as TGTGCCACCAGCAATGACAGGGGTCCCGCAGATACGCAGTATTTT.

Only a few counts were recorded for this clone. The chain uses TRBV27 and TRBJ1-2, with 7 bases matching TRBD1. V gave up 5 bases and J gave up 2 bases; unmatched junction bases: 5. Per the germline V gene, CDR1 is MNHEY and CDR2 is SMNVEV (reference sequence). CDR3 length equals 14 residues. This CDR3 reads CASSTQGGNYGYTF. The CDR3 DNA reads TGTGCCAGCAGTACTCAGGGGGGCAACTATGGCTACACCTTC.

This chain links TRBV7-3 with TRBJ2-1; 9 nucleotides match TRBD2. CDR1 and CDR2 from the germline V gene are SGHTA and FQGTGA. The CDR3 covers 14 residues. V lost 5 bases and J lost 8; bases outside the gene matches: 7. The CDR3 region is CASSSGTSLHEQFF. CDR3 DNA sequence: TGTGCCAGCAGCAGCGGGACTAGCTTGCATGAGCAGTTCTTC.

The V and J genes are TRBV6-1 and TRBJ2-7; no definite D call. The CDR3 loop spans 13 amino acids. Germline V gene sequence: CDR1 MNHNS, CDR2 SASEGT. Trimming stripped 5 bases from V and 4 bases from J, with 12 bases between. CDR3 loop: CASSLTSDYEQYF. In DNA form, the CDR3 reads TGTGCCAGCAGTCTAACGAGTGATTACGAGCAGTACTTC.

This chain joins TRBV4-1 and TRBJ2-7; 11 bases line up with TRBD2. The V and J ends lost 0 bases and 4 bases, in that order; junction bases with no gene match: 11. In germline, CDR1 is MGHRA, CDR2 YSYEKL. There are 18 residues in the CDR3. CDR3 protein: CASSQDPSGLAGGYEQYF. As DNA, the CDR3 is TGCGCCAGCAGCCAAGACCCTTCGGGGCTAGCGGGGGGATACGAGCAGTACTTC.